The text below deals with one T cell receptor (beta chain). Antigen unknown. The data originate from a study of T cell repertoires in cytomegalovirus infection. Across the whole study: Selection of CMV epitopes for the study included recently identified HLA-C-restricted and well-studied HLA-B-restricted ones. Study-wide findings and caveats: HLA-C-restricted CMV clonotypes gave the most frequent clonotype in two of eight donors.

One entry per CDR3 protein, called by TCRdb with MiXCR from the reads. The sample lists about a million distinct CDR3 sequences, approximately 31% seen once, with roughly 12% in the top ten. Sequencing was performed on cultured CD8+ T cells from PBMCs, taken from culture after CMV antigen stimulation. This receptor was obtained from a human donor in good health (CMV status not recorded). Some clones in this sample may be carry-over from other donors' samples.

CDR3: CASTDGSNEQFF. The CDR3 DNA sequence: TGTGCCAGCACCGATGGGTCTAATGAGCAGTTCTTC. J is TRBJ2-1 and V is TRBV7-9; D remains ambiguous. Germline values: CDR1 SEHNR, CDR2 FQNEAQ (reference sequence). The ends were cut back, 7 bases at V and 7 bases at J, with 11 bases in the middle. The CDR3 consists of 12 residues.